Each of the 10 T cell receptor beta chains below was sequenced from the same sample in a study of tumor and adjacent non-tumor tissue in lung cancer (dated by TCRdb to the late 2010s). Library generation was performed with multiplex PCR. Data came from an Illumina HiSeq 2500. TCRbeta libraries were built by three rounds of nested PCR using primers (Table S4), following protocols modified from ARM-PCR. The public reads were quality trimmed at Q25 with fastp and then assembled into clones with MiXCR by TCRdb, keeping productive beta chains. Records with the same CDR3 protein are collapsed into one entry carrying the most frequent genes and DNA. The sample includes more than 120,000 distinct CDR3 sequences, with about 71% observed a single time. Jointly, the top ten make up roughly 18% of the sample. RNA was isolated from bulk unsorted tissue, and RNA quality was assessed with a NanoDrop ND-1000 and an Agilent 2100.

Sequenced material: lung tumor tissue. The origin of the receptors is a man aged 55 to 70 with small cell lung cancer.

This clonotype was seen only once. This may be a read error: a much more frequent sequence differs by one nucleotide. The rearrangement links TRBV28 to TRBJ2-3, with TRBD2 matching over 7 bases. The CDR3 contains 15 residues. CDR1 is MDHEN, CDR2 SYDVKM, per germline. CDR3 DNA sequence: TGTGCCAGCAGTGACGCAGGGAGGGCCACAGATACGAAGTATTTT. Translated: CASSDAGRATDTKYF.

V and J are TRBV5-8 and TRBJ2-7, with D perhaps matching TRBD1 (6 bases). The V and J ends lost 6 bases and 1 base respectively, with 14 bases between them. The CDR3 has 14 amino acids. Germline V gene data show CDR1 as SGHTS and CDR2 as YDEGEE. The CDR3 sequence: CASNSPGDSYEQYF. CDR3 coding DNA: TGTGCCAGCAACTCACCAGGGGATTCCTACGAGCAGTACTTC. Variable domain in full (rest from reference TRBV5-8 and TRBJ2-7): EAGVTQSPTHLIKTRGQQATLRCSPISGHTSVYWYQQALGLGLQFLLWYDEGEERNRGNFPPRFSGRQFPNYSSELNVNALELEDSALYLCASNSPGDSYEQYFGPGTRLTVT.

This chain links TRBV5-6 with TRBJ2-3; 8 bases agree with TRBD2. The CDR3 runs to 14 residues. After removal of 1 base from V and 8 bases from J, the junction contained 6 bases not matched to a gene. The germline V gene has CDR1 SGHDT and CDR2 YYEEEE. DNA for the CDR3: TGTGCCAGCAGCTTGTACGCGGGAGGAGGTACGCAGTATTTT. Protein: CASSLYAGGGTQYF.

This clonotype has just a few counts. The rearrangement joins TRBV5-1 to TRBJ2-7; maybe TRBD2 (6 bases). From germline, CDR1 is SGHRS and CDR2 YFSETQ. The CDR3 extends over 13 amino acids. V dropped 4 bases and J dropped 7 bases, with 15 bases sitting between them. CDR3 amino acids: CASSAAGPLEQYF. Here the CDR3 DNA reads TGCGCCAGCAGCGCCGCGGGACCCCTAGAGCAGTACTTC.

The rearrangement uses TRBV20-1 and TRBJ2-2; D is unresolved. The CDR3 contains 14 residues. Germline V gene lookup returns CDR1 DFQATT and CDR2 SNEGSKA (reference sequence). CDR3 sequence: CNVRSVRTTGELFF. CDR3 bases: TGCAATGTTAGAAGCGTCCGAACCACCGGGGAGCTGTTTTTT.

V is TRBV28 and J is TRBJ2-7, with a tentative D call TRBD2 (5 bases). The V and J ends lost 5 bases and 3 bases respectively, with 11 bases between them. Germline V gives CDR1 MDHEN, CDR2 SYDVKM. The CDR3 sequence is 13 residues long. CDR3: CASSDGSGYEQYF. The CDR3 DNA reads as TGTGCCAGCAGTGATGGGAGTGGCTACGAGCAGTACTTC.

About this clonotype itself: The junction and the germline gene differ at one end; a read error may be behind it. The gene calls are TRBV13 and TRBJ2-3; D gene unclear. CDR1 PRHDT and CDR2 FYEKMQ come from the germline V gene (reference sequence). This CDR3 comprises 15 residues. Here the CDR3 reads CASGLGSLGTDTQYF. CDR3 sequence (DNA): TGTGCCAGCGGCTTAGGATCCTTAGGCACAGATACGCAGTATTTT.

As to this clonotype: With a much larger clone just one base away, this may be a read error. Since the CDR3 does not end with the conserved phenylalanine or tryptophan, this likely comes from a read error. The DNA for the CDR3 is TGTGCCAGCAGCTTCGGACAGGGCGGGGAGCAGTACTCC. Its translation is CASSFGQGGEQYS. The chain links TRBV11-3 to TRBJ2-7; 8 nucleotides match TRBD1. From germline, CDR1 is SGHNT and CDR2 YENEEA. The CDR3 is 13 amino acids. Trimming cost V 3 bases and J 7 bases; bases outside gene matches: 5.

For this clonotype: This may come from a read error, since a much larger clone is one base off. The chain employs TRBV20-1 and TRBJ2-1; TRBD2 matches at 7 bases. With V trimmed by 2 bases and J by 1 base, 11 bases remained unmatched. CDR3 length equals 17 residues. CDR1 DFQATT and CDR2 SNEGSKA come from the germline V gene (reference sequence). The CDR3 protein is CSARILAATRSYNEQFF. The CDR3 DNA sequence: TGCAGTGCTAGAATTCTAGCGGCAACTCGGTCCTACAATGAGCAGTTCTTC.

This clonotype was detected only once. V and J are TRBV12-3 or TRBV12-4 and TRBJ2-1; 16 bases align to TRBD2. CDR3 length: 17 amino acids. With V trimmed by 10 bases and J by 7 bases, 13 bases remained unmatched. CDR3 nucleotide sequence: TGTGCCAACAGCACTCTCCCGGGACTAGCGGGAGGGAATGAGCAGTTCTTC. It codes for CANSTLPGLAGGNEQFF.